This T cell receptor beta chain originates from a study of post-analysis software for immune sequencing data. This CDR3 is 15 amino acids long. Germline V lookup: CDR1 SGHTA, CDR2 FQGNSA. The ends were cut back, 1 base at V and 4 bases at J, with 13 bases in the middle. cDNA libraries for TCR beta contained unique molecular identifiers. TCRdb recomputed calls from the PCR reads with MiXCR, one row per CDR3 protein. This sample has around 160,000 distinct CDR3 sequences, with 36% found just once. This specimen was blood, taken after autologous hematopoietic stem cell transplantation. V usage is TRBV7-2 and J usage is TRBJ1-2; D may be TRBD1 (5 bases). The receptor was derived from a girl between 10 and 17 years old with multiple sclerosis. For the CDR3, the DNA is TGTGCCAGCAGCTTAGGACAGCCGGGGGGCTATGGCTACACCTTC. Its protein product is CASSLGQPGGYGYTF.